This is a list of T cell receptor beta chains from one sample in a study of blood T cell repertoires in COVID-19. Sequencing was performed with immunoSEQ multiplex PCR; in TCRdb, only in-frame clones are kept and a portion is missing. The profile shows 150,000 to 200,000 clones, around four fifths of them singletons. The sample consisted of peripheral blood. The source of these receptors is an elderly woman with acute or convalescent COVID-19. The CDR3 runs from the conserved cysteine through the conserved F or W. The D gene is left open where the match is weak.

v_call	cdr3_length	d_call	j_call	cdr3_nt	cdr3_aa
TRBV12-5	16	TRBD2	TRBJ2-1	TGTGCTAGTGGTCCGGGAAGGGAGGGGTGGACGGGTGAGCAGTTCTTC	CASGPGREGWTGEQFF
TRBV28	17	TRBD1	TRBJ1-4	TGTGCCAGCAGTTTCGCGGCTTACCGGGACAGCAATGAAAAACTGTTTTTT	CASSFAAYRDSNEKLFF
TRBV7-7	16	.	TRBJ2-5	TGTGCTAGCAGCTTATCCCCGGGGGTTGATGCGGGGACCCAGTACTTC	CASSLSPGVDAGTQYF
TRBV2	14	TRBD2	TRBJ2-1	TGTGCCAGTAGGGGTCTAGCGGGAGTTTATGAGCAGTTCTTC	CASRGLAGVYEQFF
TRBV3-1/TRBV3-2	19	.	TRBJ2-6	TGTGCCAGCAGCCGGCTAACAGACCATCGACCCTCTGGGGCCAACGTCCTGACTTTC	CASSRLTDHRPSGANVLTF
TRBV7-3	13	.	TRBJ2-1	TGTGCCAGCAGCTTAACTACGGGCAATGAGCAGTTCTTC	CASSLTTGNEQFF
TRBV19	15	TRBD1	TRBJ2-7	TGTGCCAGTAGTAACCCGGGACAGGCTTCCTACGAGCAGTACTTC	CASSNPGQASYEQYF
TRBV7-9	15	.	TRBJ2-3	TGTGCCAGCAGCTTCCAAACTCGCCGCACAGATACGCAGTATTTT	CASSFQTRRTDTQYF
TRBV21-1	14	.	TRBJ2-7	TGTGCCAGCAGCAAAGCCTCCAGGGCCTACGAGCAGTACTTC	CASSKASRAYEQYF
TRBV19	13	.	TRBJ1-5	TGTGCCAGTAGTATGGGGGGGCTTCAGCCCCAGCATTTT	CASSMGGLQPQHF
TRBV30	13	TRBD2	TRBJ2-2	TGTGCCTGGAGTGTAACGGGAGGCGGGGAGCTGTTTTTT	CAWSVTGGGELFF